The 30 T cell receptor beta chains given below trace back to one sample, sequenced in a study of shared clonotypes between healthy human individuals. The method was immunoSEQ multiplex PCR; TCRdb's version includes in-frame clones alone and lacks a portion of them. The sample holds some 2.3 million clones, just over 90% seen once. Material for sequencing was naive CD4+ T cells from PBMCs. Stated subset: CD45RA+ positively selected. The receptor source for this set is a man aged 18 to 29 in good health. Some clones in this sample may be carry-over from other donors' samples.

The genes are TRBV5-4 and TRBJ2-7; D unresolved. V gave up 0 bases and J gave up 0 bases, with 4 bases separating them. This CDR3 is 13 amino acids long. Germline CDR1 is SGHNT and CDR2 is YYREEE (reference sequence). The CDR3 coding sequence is TGTGCCAGCAGCTTGGACCACTCCTACGAGCAGTACTTC. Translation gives CASSLDHSYEQYF.

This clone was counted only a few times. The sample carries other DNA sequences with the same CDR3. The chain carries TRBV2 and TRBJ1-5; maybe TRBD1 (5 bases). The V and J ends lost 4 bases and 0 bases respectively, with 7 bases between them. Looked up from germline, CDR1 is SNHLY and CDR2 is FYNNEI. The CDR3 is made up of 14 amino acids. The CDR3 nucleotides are TGTGCCAGCAGTGCCCAGGGTAGCAATCAGCCCCAGCATTTT. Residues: CASSAQGSNQPQHF.

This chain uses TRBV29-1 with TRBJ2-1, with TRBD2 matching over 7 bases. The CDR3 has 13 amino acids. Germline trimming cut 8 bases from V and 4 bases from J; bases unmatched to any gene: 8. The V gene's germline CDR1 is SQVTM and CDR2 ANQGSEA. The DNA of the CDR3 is TGCAGCCTCGGGGCTAGCGGATACAATGAGCAGTTCTTC. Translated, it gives CSLGASGYNEQFF.

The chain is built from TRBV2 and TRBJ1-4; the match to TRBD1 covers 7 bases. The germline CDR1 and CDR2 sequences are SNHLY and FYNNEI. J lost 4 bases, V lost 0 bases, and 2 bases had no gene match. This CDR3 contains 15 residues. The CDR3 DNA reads TGTGCCAGCAGTGAAGCCGGGACAGATAATGAAAAACTGTTTTTT. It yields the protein CASSEAGTDNEKLFF.

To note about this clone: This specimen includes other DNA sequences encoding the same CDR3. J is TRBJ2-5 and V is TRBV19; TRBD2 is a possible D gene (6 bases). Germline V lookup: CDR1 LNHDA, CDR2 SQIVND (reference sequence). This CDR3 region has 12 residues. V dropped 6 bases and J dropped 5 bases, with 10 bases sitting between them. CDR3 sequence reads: CASSGSGETQYF. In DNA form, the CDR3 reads TGTGCCAGTAGCGGGAGTGGGGAGACCCAGTACTTC.

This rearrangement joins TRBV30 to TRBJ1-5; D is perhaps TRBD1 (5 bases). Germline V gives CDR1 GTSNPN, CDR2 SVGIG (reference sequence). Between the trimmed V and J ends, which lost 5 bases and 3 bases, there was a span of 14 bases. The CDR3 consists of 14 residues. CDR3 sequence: CAWGGEGNNQPQHF. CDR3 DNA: TGTGCCTGGGGCGGAGAGGGGAACAATCAGCCCCAGCATTTT.

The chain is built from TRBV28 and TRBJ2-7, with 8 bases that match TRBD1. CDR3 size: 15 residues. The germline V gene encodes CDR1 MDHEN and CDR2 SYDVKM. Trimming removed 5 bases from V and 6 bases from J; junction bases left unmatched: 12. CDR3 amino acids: CASSPNEQGASEQYF. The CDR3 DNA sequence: TGTGCCAGCAGTCCGAACGAGCAGGGGGCCAGCGAGCAGTACTTC.

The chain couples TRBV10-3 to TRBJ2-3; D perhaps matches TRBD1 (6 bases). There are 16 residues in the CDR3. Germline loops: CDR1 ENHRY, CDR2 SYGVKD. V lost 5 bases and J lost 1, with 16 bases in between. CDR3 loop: CAISSSVRQGTDTQYF. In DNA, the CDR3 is TGTGCCATCAGTTCTTCCGTCCGACAGGGCACAGATACGCAGTATTTT.

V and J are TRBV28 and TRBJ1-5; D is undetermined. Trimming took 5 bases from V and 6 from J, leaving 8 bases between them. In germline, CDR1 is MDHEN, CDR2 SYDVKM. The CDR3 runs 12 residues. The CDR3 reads CASSPRIQPQHF. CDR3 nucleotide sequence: TGTGCCAGCAGTCCTCGGATTCAGCCCCAGCATTTT.

In nucleotides, the CDR3 is TGTGCCAGCAGCTTAGGAGGGACAGCCTCTAGTACCCAGTACTTC. Translating gives CASSLGGTASSTQYF. The chain links TRBV7-2 to TRBJ2-5, with 7 bases fitting TRBD1. This CDR3 contains 15 residues. The germline V gene has CDR1 SGHTA and CDR2 FQGNSA. J gave up 8 bases and V 1 base, and 10 bases lay outside the gene matches.

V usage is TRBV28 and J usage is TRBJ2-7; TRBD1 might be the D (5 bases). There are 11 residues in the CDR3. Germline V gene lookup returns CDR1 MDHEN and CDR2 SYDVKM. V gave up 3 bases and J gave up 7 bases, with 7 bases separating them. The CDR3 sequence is CASSFNREQYF. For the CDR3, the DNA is TGTGCCAGCAGTTTCAACAGGGAGCAGTACTTC.

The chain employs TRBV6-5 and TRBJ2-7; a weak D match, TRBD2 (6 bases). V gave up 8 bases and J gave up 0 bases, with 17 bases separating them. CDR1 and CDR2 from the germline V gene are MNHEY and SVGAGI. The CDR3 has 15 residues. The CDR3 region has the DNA TGTGCCAGCTCCCAACCGGGACTTAGCTCCTACGAGCAGTACTTC. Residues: CASSQPGLSSYEQYF.

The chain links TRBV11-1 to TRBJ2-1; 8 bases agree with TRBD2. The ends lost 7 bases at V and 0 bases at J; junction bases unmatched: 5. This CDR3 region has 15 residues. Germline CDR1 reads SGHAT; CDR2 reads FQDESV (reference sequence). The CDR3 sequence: CASTPGTSSYNEQFF. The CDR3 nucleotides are TGTGCCAGCACCCCCGGGACTAGCTCCTACAATGAGCAGTTCTTC.

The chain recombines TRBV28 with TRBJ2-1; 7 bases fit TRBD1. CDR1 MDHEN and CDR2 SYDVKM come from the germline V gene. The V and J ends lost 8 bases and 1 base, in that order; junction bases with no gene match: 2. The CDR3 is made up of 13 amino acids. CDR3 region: CASRDRSYNEQFF. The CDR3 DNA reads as TGTGCCAGCCGGGACAGATCCTACAATGAGCAGTTCTTC.

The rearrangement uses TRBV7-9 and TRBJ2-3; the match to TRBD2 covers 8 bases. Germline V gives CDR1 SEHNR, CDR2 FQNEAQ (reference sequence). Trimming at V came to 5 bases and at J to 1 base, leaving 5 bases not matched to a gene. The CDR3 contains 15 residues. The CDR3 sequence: CASSNSGKGTDTQYF. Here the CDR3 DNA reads TGTGCCAGCAGCAATAGCGGGAAAGGCACAGATACGCAGTATTTT.

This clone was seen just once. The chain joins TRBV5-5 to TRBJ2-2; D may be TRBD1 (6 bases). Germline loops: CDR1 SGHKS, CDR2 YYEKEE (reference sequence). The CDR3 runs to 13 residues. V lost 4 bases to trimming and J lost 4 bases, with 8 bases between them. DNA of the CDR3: TGTGCCAGCAGCAAACAGGGCACCGGGGAGCTGTTTTTT. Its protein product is CASSKQGTGELFF. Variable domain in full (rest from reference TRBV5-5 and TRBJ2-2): DAGVTQSPTHLIKTRGQQVTLRCSPISGHKSVSWYQQVLGQGPQFIFQYYEKEERGRGNFPDRFSARQFPNYSSELNVNALLLGDSALYLCASSKQGTGELFFGEGSRLTVL.

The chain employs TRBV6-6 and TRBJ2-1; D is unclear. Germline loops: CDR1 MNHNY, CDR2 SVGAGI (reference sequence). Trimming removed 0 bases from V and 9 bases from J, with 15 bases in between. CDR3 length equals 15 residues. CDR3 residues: CASSYSATVVGEQFF. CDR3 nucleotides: TGTGCCAGCAGTTACTCGGCTACAGTAGTGGGTGAGCAGTTCTTC.

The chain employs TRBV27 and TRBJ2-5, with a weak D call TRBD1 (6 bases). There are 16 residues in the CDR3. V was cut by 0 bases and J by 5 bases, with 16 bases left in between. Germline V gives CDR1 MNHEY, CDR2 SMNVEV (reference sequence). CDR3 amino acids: CASSLSDRKAWETQYF. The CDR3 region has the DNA TGTGCCAGCAGTTTATCGGACAGAAAGGCGTGGGAGACCCAGTACTTC.

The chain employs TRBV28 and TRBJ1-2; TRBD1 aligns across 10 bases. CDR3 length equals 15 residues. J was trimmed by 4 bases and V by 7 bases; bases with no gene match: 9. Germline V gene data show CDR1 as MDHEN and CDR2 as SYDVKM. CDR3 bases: TGTGCCAGCAAGGGGACAGGGGCAAGTGGCTATGGCTACACCTTC. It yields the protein CASKGTGASGYGYTF.

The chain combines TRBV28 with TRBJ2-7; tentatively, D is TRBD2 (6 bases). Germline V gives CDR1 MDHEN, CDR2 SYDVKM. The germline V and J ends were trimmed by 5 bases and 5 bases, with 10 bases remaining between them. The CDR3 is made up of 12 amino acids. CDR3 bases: TGTGCCAGCAGTATCAGGGAGGACGAGCAGTACTTC. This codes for CASSIREDEQYF.

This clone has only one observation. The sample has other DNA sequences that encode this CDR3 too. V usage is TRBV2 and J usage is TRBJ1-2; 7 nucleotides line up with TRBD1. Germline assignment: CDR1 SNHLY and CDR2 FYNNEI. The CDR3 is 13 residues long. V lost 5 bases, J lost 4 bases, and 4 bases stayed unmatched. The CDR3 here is CASSSGTAYGYTF. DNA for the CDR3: TGTGCCAGCAGTTCTGGGACAGCCTATGGCTACACCTTC.

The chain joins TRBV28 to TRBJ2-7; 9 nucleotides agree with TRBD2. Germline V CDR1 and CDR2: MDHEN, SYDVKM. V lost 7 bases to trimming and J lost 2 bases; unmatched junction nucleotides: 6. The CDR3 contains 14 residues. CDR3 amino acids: CASIRLAGPYEQYF. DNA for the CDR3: TGTGCCAGCATAAGGCTAGCGGGACCCTACGAGCAGTACTTC.

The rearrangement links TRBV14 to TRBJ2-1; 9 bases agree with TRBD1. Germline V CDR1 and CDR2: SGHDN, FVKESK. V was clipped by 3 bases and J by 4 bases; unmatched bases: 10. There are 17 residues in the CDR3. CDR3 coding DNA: TGTGCCAGCAGCCACCCTACAGGGGGCCTCGCGTACAATGAGCAGTTCTTC. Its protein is CASSHPTGGLAYNEQFF.

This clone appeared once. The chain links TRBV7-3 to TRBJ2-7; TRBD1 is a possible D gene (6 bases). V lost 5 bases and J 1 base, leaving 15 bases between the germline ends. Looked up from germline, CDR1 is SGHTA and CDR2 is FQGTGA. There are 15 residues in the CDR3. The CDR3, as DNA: TGTGCCAGCAGCGTAAGCACAGGGTCGTCCTACGAGCAGTACTTC. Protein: CASSVSTGSSYEQYF.

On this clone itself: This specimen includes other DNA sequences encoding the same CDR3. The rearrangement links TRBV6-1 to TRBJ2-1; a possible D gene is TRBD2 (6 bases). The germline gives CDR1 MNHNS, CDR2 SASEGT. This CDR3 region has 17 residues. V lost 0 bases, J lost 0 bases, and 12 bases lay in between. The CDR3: CASSEARGVSSYNEQFF. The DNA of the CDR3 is TGTGCCAGCAGTGAAGCGCGCGGGGTGAGCTCCTACAATGAGCAGTTCTTC.

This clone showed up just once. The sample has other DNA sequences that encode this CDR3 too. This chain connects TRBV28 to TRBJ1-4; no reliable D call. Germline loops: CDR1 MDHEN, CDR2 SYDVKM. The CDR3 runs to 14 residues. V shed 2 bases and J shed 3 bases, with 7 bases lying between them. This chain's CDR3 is CASSLRGSNEKLFF. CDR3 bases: TGTGCCAGCAGTTTACGGGGATCTAATGAAAAACTGTTTTTT. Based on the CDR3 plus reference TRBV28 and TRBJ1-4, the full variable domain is DVKVTQSSRYLVKRTGEKVFLECVQDMDHENMFWYRQDPGLGLRLIYFSYDVKMKEKGDIPEGYSVSREKKERFSLILESASTNQTSMYLCASSLRGSNEKLFFGSGTQLSVL.

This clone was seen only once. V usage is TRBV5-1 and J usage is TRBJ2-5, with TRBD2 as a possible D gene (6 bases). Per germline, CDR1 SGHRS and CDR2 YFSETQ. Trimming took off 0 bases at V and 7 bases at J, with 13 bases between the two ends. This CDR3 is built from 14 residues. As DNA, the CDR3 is TGCGCCAGCAGCTTGGGGCGGAGGGAAGGGACCCAGTACTTC. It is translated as CASSLGRREGTQYF.

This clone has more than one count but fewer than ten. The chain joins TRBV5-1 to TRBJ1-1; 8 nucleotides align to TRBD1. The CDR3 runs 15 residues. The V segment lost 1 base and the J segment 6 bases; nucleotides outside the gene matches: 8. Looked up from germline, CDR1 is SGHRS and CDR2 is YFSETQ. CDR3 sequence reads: CASSLSQGAKAEAFF. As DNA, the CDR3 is TGCGCCAGCAGCTTGTCGCAGGGGGCAAAGGCTGAAGCTTTCTTT.

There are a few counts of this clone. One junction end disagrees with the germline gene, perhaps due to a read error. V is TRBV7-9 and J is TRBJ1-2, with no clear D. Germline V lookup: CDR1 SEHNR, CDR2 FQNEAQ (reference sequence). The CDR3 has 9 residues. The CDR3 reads CASSLVGDF. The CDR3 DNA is TGTGCCAGCAGCTTAGTTGGGGACTTC.

The DNA for the CDR3 is TGTGCCAGCTCACCACCCAGGTCTAGTATCGAGCAGTACTTC. Protein product: CASSPPRSSIEQYF. This chain links TRBV18 with TRBJ2-7, with D uncertain. Germline-derived CDR1 and CDR2 are KGHSH and LQKENI. The CDR3 sequence is 14 residues long. With 0 bases removed from V and 6 bases from J, the gap between germline ends came to 12 bases.